The TCR beta chain described here comes from a study of human T cells and chemical hapten exposure. One entry per CDR3 protein results from TCRdb running MiXCR on the RACE reads. Altogether 370,000 or so distinct CDR3 sequences are present, more than 4.5% being singletons, with the ten largest covering 2% to 2.5%. Points on this clonotype: Its antigen is currently unknown.

The CDR3 runs 14 residues. Trimming removed 6 bases from V and 5 bases from J; junction bases left unmatched: 9. Germline values: CDR1 MNHEY, CDR2 SMNVEV (reference sequence). Study results and limitations: Expanded TCR counts at PT1 went up together with patch test score, a positive correlation. Unchanged with DPC sensitization were TCRs above 1 in 1000 frequency.

The time point: patch test 1, 2 weeks after DPC sensitization. Treatment defined: therapeutic diphenylcyclopropenone sensitization with weekly scalp DPC. Each patch test followed a blood draw. The V gene is TRBV27, the J gene TRBJ2-5; TRBD1 agrees at 7 bases. This TCR derives from a woman aged 50 to 60 with alopecia areata. Some clones in this sample may be carry-over from other donors' samples. The source was whole blood, collected in connection with sensitization to the hapten diphenylcyclopropenone (DPC). Written as DNA, the CDR3 is TGTGCCAGCAGCAGGTACAGGGGACACGAGACCCAGTACTTC. Amino acid sequence: CASSRYRGHETQYF.